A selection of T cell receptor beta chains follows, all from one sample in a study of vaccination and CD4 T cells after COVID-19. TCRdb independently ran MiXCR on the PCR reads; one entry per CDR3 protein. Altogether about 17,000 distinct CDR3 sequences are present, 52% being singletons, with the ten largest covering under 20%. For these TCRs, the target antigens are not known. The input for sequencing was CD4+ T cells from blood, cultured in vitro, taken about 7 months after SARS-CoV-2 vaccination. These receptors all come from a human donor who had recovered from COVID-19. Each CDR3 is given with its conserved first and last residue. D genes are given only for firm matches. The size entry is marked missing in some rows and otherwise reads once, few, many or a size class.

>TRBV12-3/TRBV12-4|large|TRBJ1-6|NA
TGTGCCAGCAGTATCGGGATTGATAATTCACCCCTCCACTTT
CASSIGIDNSPLHF
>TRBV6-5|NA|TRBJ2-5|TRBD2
TGTGCCAGCAGTTACGGGTCGGGAGGGAAGTATGAGACCCAGTACTTC
CASSYGSGGKYETQYF
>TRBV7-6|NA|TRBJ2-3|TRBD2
TGTGCCAGCAGCTTATTTGCCCGGGGTAGCGCGGGAGTTGTCACAGATACGCAGTATTTT
CASSLFARGSAGVVTDTQYF
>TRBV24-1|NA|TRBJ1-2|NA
TGTGCCACCCCCTTTACGTGCGGTGACCTTGGCTACACCTTC
CATPFTCGDLGYTF
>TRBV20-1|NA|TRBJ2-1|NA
TGCAGTGCTAGGGGGCTCTTGAATGAGCAGTTCTTC
CSARGLLNEQFF
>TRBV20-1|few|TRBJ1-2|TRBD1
TGCAGTGCTGTGAGGACAGGGGGCAACTATGGCTACACCTTC
CSAVRTGGNYGYTF
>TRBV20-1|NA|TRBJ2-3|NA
TGCAGTGGAAGTGGAAGCACAGATACGCAGTATTTT
CSGSGSTDTQYF
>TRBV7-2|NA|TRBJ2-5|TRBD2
TGTGCCAGCGGCTCTCGCCCGTGGACTAGCGGGGGGGTCGGTGAGACCCAGTACTTC
CASGSRPWTSGGVGETQYF
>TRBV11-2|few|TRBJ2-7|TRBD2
TGTGCCAGCAGCCCCACGGGGGGGGCTACCGCCTACGAGCAGTACTTC
CASSPTGGATAYEQYF
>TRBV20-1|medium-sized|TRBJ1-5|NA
TGCAGTGCCCACTCTATCCTGGATGGGCCCCAGCATTTT
CSAHSILDGPQHF
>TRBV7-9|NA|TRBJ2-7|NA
TGTGCCAGCAGCTTTAGCATCTCCTACGAGCAGTACTTC
CASSFSISYEQYF
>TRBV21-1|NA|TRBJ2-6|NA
TGTGCCAGCAGCAAAGGTGTCAGGGGTCGCTCTGGGGCCAACGTCCTGACTTTC
CASSKGVRGRSGANVLTF
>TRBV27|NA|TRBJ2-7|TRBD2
TGTGCCAGCAGTTTAGCTAGCGGGGTCTCCTACGAGCAGTACTTC
CASSLASGVSYEQYF
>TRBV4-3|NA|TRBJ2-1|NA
TGCGCCAGCAGCCAAGATCCTTCCCTCGTCGAGCAGTTCTTC
CASSQDPSLVEQFF
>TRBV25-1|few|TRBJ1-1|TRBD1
TGTGCCAGCAGTGAATACAGGGGGGCTGAAGCTTTCTTT
CASSEYRGAEAFF
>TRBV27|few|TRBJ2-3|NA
TGTGCCAGCAGTCCTAACACAGATACGCAGTATTTT
CASSPNTDTQYF
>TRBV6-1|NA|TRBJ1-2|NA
TGTGCCAGCAGGAAAACAGGGTGGGCCCTTGGCGGCTACACCTTC
CASRKTGWALGGYTF
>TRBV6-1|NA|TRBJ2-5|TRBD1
TGTGCCAGCAGTGTCTTAGGGGACAGCAAAAAAGAGACCCAGTACTTC
CASSVLGDSKKETQYF
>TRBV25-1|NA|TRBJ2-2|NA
TGTGCCAGCAGTGAATCGAGGGACACCAACACCGGGGAGCTGTTTTTT
CASSESRDTNTGELFF
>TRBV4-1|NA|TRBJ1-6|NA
TGCGCCAGCAGCCAAGTTTTGAATTCACCCCTCCACTTT
CASSQVLNSPLHF
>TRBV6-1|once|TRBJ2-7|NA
TGTGCCAGCACCTGGACCGGGACACCCTCCTACGAGCAGTACTTC
CASTWTGTPSYEQYF
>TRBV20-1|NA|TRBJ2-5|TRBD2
TGCAGTGCTCCGGGGCGGGGGGGCCGTTCCGGGACCCAGTACTTC
CSAPGRGGRSGTQYF
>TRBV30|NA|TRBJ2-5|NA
TGTGCCTGGAGTGGCGGGCTTCAAGAGACCCAGTACTTC
CAWSGGLQETQYF
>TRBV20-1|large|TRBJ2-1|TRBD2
TGCAGTGCTAGAGATAGGATAGCGGGGGGGCTCGAGCAGTTCTTC
CSARDRIAGGLEQFF
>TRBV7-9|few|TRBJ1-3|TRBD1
TGTGCCAGCAGCTTAACAGGGGCCTCTGGAAACACCATATATTTT
CASSLTGASGNTIYF
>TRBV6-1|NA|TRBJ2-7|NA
TGTGCCAGCAGTGAAGAAGAGACATACTACGAGCAGTACTTC
CASSEEETYYEQYF